A single sample gave rise to the 16 T cell receptor beta chains below, sequenced in a study of OX40 agonist ivuxolimab in advanced cancers. Libraries were prepared by immunoSEQ multiplex PCR; TCRdb keeps only in-frame clonotypes and omits some of them. The sample lists roughly 56,000 clones, around four fifths occurring once. Source: CD4+ or CD8+ T cells sorted from blood, taken in a trial of the OX40 agonist ivuxolimab. These receptors were collected from an adult with an advanced solid tumor such as melanoma, head and neck, liver or kidney cancer.

This chain uses TRBV25-1 with TRBJ2-5; unclear D gene. The CDR3 contains 14 residues. Trimming cost V 0 bases and J 1 base, with 6 bases left between them. CDR1 and CDR2 (germline): MGHDK, SYGVNS. Written as DNA, the CDR3 is TGTGCCAGCAGTGAATATGCTGGCCAAGAGACCCAGTACTTC. It encodes CASSEYAGQETQYF.

The chain is built from TRBV7-3 and TRBJ2-5; 9 bases are shared with TRBD1. Germline CDR1 SGHTA, CDR2 FQGTGA. The CDR3 has 14 amino acids. V shed 5 bases, J shed 7 bases, and the junction held 8 bases outside the gene matches. DNA for the CDR3: TGTGCCAGCAGCCCCTCTGGGACAGGGATGACCCAGTACTTC. Translated, it gives CASSPSGTGMTQYF.

The chain recombines TRBV2 with TRBJ2-4; D is ambiguous. Deletions cut 4 bases from V and 11 bases from J, with 12 bases between. The CDR3 loop spans 12 amino acids. Germline CDR1 SNHLY, CDR2 FYNNEI. The DNA of the CDR3 is TGTGCCAGCAGTGCGATGGGGTTGCTTCAGTACTTC. Protein: CASSAMGLLQYF. Using reference TRBV2 and TRBJ2-4 for the parts outside the CDR3, the full variable domain is EPEVTQTPSHQVTQMGQEVILRCVPISNHLYFYWYRQILGQKVEFLVSFYNNEISEKSEIFDDQFSVERPDGSNFTLKIRSTKLEDSAMYFCASSAMGLLQYFGAGTRLSVL.

V gene TRBV14 combines with J gene TRBJ1-1, with 9 bases that match TRBD1. Per germline, CDR1 SGHDN and CDR2 FVKESK. CDR3 length: 13 amino acids. V trimming: 4 bases; J trimming: 11 bases; junction bases outside the gene matches: 8. CDR3 sequence reads: CASSPSGTGKAFF. CDR3 coding DNA: TGTGCCAGCAGCCCATCCGGGACAGGGAAGGCTTTCTTT.

The rearrangement uses TRBV6-1 and TRBJ2-1, with 10 positions matching TRBD1. Trimming removed 9 bases from V and 7 bases from J; junction bases left unmatched: 9. The CDR3 covers 14 residues. CDR1 and CDR2 (germline): MNHNS, SASEGT. The CDR3 reads CASRGTGETNEQFF. The DNA of the CDR3 is TGTGCCAGTCGCGGGACAGGGGAAACTAATGAGCAGTTCTTC.

The chain couples TRBV6-5 to TRBJ2-3; the match to TRBD2 covers 11 bases. The junction had 4 bases not matched to a gene; V was cut back by 6 bases and J by 5 bases. This CDR3 comprises 14 residues. The V gene's germline CDR1 is MNHEY and CDR2 SVGAGI. As DNA, the CDR3 is TGTGCCAGCAGACGTAGCGGGGGGGGAGATACGCAGTATTTT. This translates into CASRRSGGGDTQYF.

The CDR3 nucleotides are TGTGCCAGCAGCCCACTCGGGACAGGCCCCCTGAATGAGCAGTTCTTC. Its translation is CASSPLGTGPLNEQFF. The chain couples TRBV7-9 to TRBJ2-1, with 8 bases fitting TRBD1. Germline V gene data show CDR1 as SEHNR and CDR2 as FQNEAQ (reference sequence). The CDR3 contains 16 residues. The trim removed 5 bases at V and 7 bases at J, leaving 13 bases unmatched.

The chain is built from TRBV10-2 and TRBJ2-2, with a possible D match to TRBD1 (5 bases). V dropped 2 bases and J dropped 3 bases, with 10 bases sitting between them. Germline V gene lookup returns CDR1 WSHSY and CDR2 SAAADI. This CDR3 spans 15 amino acids. The DNA for the CDR3 is TGCGCCAGCAGTGAGCTTGGGGCCGACACCGGGGAGCTGTTTTTT. The encoded protein is CASSELGADTGELFF.

This chain links TRBV27 with TRBJ2-5; TRBD1 is a possible D gene (7 bases). The CDR3 totals 16 residues. Germline assignment: CDR1 MNHEY and CDR2 SMNVEV (reference sequence). V shed 5 bases and J shed 9 bases, with 25 bases lying between them. The CDR3 DNA reads TGTGCCAGCAGTCATAACTCAGGGGGGTTTGGGGTGGCCCAGTACTTC. Its protein product is CASSHNSGGFGVAQYF.

V is TRBV28 and J is TRBJ2-5, with TRBD2 identical over 10 bases. With V trimmed by 6 bases and J by 4 bases, 11 bases remained unmatched. Germline V gene lookup returns CDR1 MDHEN and CDR2 SYDVKM. The CDR3 loop spans 16 amino acids. The CDR3 DNA sequence: TGTGCCAGCAGCCAGTGGGAGCGGGGGGGCAGAGAGACCCAGTACTTC. Translated: CASSQWERGGRETQYF.

The genes are TRBV6-1 and TRBJ2-5, with a tentative D call TRBD1 (5 bases). This CDR3 contains 15 residues. Trimming stripped 8 bases from V and 2 bases from J, with 18 bases between. Germline V gene data show CDR1 as MNHNS and CDR2 as SASEGT. In DNA, the CDR3 is TGTGCCAGCCGCCTCCTAGGGGCAGCACAAGAGACCCAGTACTTC. Amino acids: CASRLLGAAQETQYF.

This clone occurred once. This chain links TRBV27 with TRBJ1-5; D perhaps matches TRBD1 (5 bases). CDR1 MNHEY and CDR2 SMNVEV come from the germline V gene (reference sequence). The CDR3 is made up of 18 amino acids. V gave up 3 bases and J gave up 4 bases, with 22 bases separating them. The CDR3 region is CASSLTPRETGPNQPQHF. The DNA for the CDR3 is TGTGCCAGCAGTTTGACACCGCGGGAAACGGGGCCTAATCAGCCCCAGCATTTT.

The chain joins TRBV5-1 to TRBJ1-2, with D tentatively TRBD1 (5 bases). Trimming took off 4 bases at V and 5 bases at J, with 15 bases between the two ends. The CDR3 sequence is 14 residues long. Germline assignment: CDR1 SGHRS and CDR2 YFSETQ. CDR3 sequence reads: CASSGHVTMYGYTF. CDR3 DNA: TGCGCCAGCAGCGGACATGTTACTATGTATGGCTACACCTTC.

To note about this clone: The sample holds other DNA sequences that translate to the same CDR3. The chain recombines TRBV9 with TRBJ1-5; perhaps TRBD1 as D (5 bases). V was clipped by 0 bases and J by 1 base, with 5 bases between them. Germline V gives CDR1 SGDLS, CDR2 YYNGEE. The CDR3 totals 14 residues. For the CDR3, the DNA is TGTGCCAGCAGCGTAGGACAGAGCAATCAGCCCCAGCATTTT. It translates to CASSVGQSNQPQHF.

The CDR3 loop is CSVASDRLAGGTGELFF. CDR3 DNA sequence: TGCAGCGTCGCCTCGGATCGACTAGCGGGGGGCACCGGGGAGCTGTTTTTT. The rearrangement uses TRBV29-1 and TRBJ2-2, with 13 bases lining up with TRBD2. This CDR3 is 17 amino acids long. The V segment lost 6 bases and the J segment 4 bases; nucleotides outside the gene matches: 11. Germline CDR1 and CDR2: SQVTM and ANQGSEA.

This clone was counted once. V is TRBV4-1 and J is TRBJ2-4; 10 bases map to TRBD1. Germline loops: CDR1 MGHRA, CDR2 YSYEKL. The CDR3 length is 13 residues. V lost 10 bases to trimming and J lost 4 bases; unmatched junction nucleotides: 4. CDR3 loop: CATRQGAKNIQYF. CDR3 DNA sequence: TGCGCCACCCGACAGGGGGCGAAAAACATTCAGTACTTC.